This T cell receptor (beta chain) was captured in a study of regulatory T cells in long-lasting Graves disease. For the study at large: Persistent Graves' disease required over 5 years of antithyroid drugs and positive TSH receptor antibodies.

Noted time point: persistent/refractory GD, antithyroid drugs over 5 years with positive TRAb. After RNA was extracted from PBMCs, the TCR library was made from it. This clonotype was recorded many times. Sequencing libraries for TCR beta were prepared with iRepertoire HTBI primers and Arm-PCR of CDR3 regions. TCRdb reanalysed the multiplex PCR reads using MiXCR and keeps one entry per CDR3 protein. The sample has roughly 300,000 distinct CDR3 sequences, 20% to 25% seen once; the top ten hold about 56%. The sample was peripheral blood mononuclear cells (PBMCs), taken when the disease was refractory, from a patient treated with antithyroid drugs. The sequence was collected from a female donor with Graves disease.

The CDR3 loop reads CASSDLGTSGIQETQYF. The CDR3 nucleotides are TGTGCCAGCAGTGACTTAGGGACTAGCGGGATTCAAGAGACCCAGTACTTC. The chain couples TRBV2 to TRBJ2-5; 13 bases agree with TRBD2. Germline assignment: CDR1 SNHLY and CDR2 FYNNEI. J was trimmed by 2 bases and V by 3 bases; bases with no gene match: 6. The CDR3 totals 17 residues.